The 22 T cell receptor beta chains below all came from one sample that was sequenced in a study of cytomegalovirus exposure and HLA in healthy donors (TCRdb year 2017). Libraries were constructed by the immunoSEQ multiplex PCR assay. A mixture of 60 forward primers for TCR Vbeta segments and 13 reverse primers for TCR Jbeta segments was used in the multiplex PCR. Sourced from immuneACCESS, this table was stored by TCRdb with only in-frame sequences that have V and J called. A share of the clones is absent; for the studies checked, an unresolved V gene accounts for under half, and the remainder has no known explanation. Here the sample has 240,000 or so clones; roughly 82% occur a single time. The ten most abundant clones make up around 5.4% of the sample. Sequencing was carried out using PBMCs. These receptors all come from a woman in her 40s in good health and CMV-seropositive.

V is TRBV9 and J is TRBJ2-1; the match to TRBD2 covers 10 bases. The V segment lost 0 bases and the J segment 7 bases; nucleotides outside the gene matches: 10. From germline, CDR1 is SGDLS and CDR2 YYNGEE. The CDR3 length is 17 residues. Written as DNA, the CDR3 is TGTGCCAGCAGCGTAGGGTGGGCTAGCGGGAGTTTGAATGAGCAGTTCTTC. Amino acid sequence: CASSVGWASGSLNEQFF.

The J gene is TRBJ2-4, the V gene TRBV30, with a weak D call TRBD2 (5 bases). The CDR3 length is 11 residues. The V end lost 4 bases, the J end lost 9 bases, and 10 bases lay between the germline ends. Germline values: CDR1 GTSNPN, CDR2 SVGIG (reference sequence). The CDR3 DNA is TGTGCCTGGACAGAGGGAGTCATTCAGTACTTC. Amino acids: CAWTEGVIQYF.

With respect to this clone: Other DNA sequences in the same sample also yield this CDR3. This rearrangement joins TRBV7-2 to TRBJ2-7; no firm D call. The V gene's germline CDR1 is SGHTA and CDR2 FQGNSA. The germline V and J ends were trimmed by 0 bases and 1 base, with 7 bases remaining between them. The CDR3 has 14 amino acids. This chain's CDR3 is CASSLATGSYEQYF. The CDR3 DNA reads TGTGCCAGCAGCTTAGCCACTGGTTCCTACGAGCAGTACTTC. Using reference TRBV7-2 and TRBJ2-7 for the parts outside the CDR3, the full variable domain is GAGVSQSPSNKVTEKGKDVELRCDPISGHTALYWYRQSLGQGLEFLIYFQGNSAPDKSGLPSDRFSAERTGGSVSTLTIQRTQQEDSAVYLCASSLATGSYEQYFGPGTRLTVT.

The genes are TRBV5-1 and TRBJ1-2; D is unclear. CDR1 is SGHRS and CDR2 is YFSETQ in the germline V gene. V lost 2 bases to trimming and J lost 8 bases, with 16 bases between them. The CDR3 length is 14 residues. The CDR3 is CASSLTGVQRGYTF. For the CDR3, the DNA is TGCGCCAGCAGCTTAACCGGGGTTCAAAGGGGCTACACCTTC.

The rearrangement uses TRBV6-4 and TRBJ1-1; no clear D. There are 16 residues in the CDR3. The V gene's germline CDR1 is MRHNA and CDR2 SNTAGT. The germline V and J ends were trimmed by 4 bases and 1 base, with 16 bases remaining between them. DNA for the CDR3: TGTGCCAGCAGTGGTCGTTTGAGGGATAAGAACACTGAAGCTTTCTTT. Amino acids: CASSGRLRDKNTEAFF.

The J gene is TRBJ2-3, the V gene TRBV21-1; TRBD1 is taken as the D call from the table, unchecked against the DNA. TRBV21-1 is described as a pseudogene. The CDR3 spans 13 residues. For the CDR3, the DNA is TGTGCCAGCCGGGGACAGCCAGGGGATACGCAGTATTTT. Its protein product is CASRGQPGDTQYF.

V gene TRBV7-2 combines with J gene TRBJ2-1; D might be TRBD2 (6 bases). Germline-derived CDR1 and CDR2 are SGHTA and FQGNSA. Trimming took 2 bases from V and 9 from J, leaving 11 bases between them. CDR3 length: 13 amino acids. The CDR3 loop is CASSLTRGSEQFF. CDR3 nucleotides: TGTGCCAGCAGCTTAACCCGGGGGAGTGAGCAGTTCTTC.

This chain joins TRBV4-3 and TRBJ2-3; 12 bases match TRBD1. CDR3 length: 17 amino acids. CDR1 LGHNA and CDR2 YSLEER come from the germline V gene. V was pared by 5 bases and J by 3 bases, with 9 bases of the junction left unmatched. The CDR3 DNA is TGCGCCAGCAGCAACCGGGACAGGGGGCGTCGAACAGATACGCAGTATTTT. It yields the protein CASSNRDRGRRTDTQYF.

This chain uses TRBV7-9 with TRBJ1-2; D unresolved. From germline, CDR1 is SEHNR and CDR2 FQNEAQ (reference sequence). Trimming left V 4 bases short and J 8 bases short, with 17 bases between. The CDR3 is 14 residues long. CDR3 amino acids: CASSSRTRAGGYTF. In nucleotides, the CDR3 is TGTGCCAGCAGCTCCCGGACGCGGGCGGGGGGCTACACCTTC.

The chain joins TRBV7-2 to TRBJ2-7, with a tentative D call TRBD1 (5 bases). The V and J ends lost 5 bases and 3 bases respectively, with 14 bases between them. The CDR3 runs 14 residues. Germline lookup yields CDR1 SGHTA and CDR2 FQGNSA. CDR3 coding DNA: TGTGCCAGCAGCATCGCGACAGACAACTACGAGCAGTACTTC. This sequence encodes CASSIATDNYEQYF.

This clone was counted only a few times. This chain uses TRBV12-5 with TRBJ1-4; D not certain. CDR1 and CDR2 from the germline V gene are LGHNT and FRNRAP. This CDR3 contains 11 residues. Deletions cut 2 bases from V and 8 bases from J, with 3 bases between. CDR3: CASGLTEKLFF. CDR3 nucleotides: TGTGCTAGTGGTTTGACAGAAAAACTGTTTTTT.

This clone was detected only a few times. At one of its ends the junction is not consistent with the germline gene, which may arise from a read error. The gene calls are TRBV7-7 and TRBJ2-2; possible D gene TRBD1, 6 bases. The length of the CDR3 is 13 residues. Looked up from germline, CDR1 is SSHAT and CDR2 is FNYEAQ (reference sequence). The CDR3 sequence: CASSYRVTGELFF. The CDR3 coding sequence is TGTGCTAGCAGTTACAGGGTTACCGGGGAGCTGTTTTTT.

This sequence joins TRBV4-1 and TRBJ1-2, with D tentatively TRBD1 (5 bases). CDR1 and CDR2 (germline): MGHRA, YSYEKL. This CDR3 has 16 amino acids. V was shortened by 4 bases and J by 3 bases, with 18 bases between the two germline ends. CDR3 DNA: TGCGCCAGCAGCCCCGGCGGGGGGATGGGCGACTATGGCTACACCTTC. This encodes CASSPGGGMGDYGYTF.

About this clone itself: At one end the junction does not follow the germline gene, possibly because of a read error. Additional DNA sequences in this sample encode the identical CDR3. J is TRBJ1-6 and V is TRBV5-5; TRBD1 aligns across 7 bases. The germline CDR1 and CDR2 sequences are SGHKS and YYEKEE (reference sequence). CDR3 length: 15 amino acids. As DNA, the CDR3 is TGTGCCAGCAGCTTGTGGGACAGAGGAAATTCCCCCCTCCACTTT. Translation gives CASSLWDRGNSPLHF.

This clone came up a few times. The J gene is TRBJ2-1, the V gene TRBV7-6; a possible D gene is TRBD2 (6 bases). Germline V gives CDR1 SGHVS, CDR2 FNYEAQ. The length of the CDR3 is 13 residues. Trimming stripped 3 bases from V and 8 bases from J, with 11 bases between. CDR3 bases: TGTGCCAGCAGCTTGGGGGGTGGGGATGAGCAGTTCTTC. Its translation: CASSLGGGDEQFF.

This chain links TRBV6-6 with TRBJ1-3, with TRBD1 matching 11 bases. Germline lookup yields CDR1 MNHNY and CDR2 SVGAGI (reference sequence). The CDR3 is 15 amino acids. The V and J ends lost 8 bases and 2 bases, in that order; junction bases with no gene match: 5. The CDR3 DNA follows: TGTGCCAGCGGGGAGGACAGGGGGCCTGGAAACACCATATATTTT. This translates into CASGEDRGPGNTIYF.

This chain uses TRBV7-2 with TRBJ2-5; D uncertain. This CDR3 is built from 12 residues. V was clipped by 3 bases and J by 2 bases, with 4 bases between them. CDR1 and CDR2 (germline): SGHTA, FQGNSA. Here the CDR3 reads CASSFYQETQYF. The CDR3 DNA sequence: TGTGCCAGCAGCTTCTATCAAGAGACCCAGTACTTC.

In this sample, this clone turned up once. The CDR3, as DNA: TGCAGCGTCTCCGATTTAAGGGGGCGGAGAGACGAGCAGTACTTC. It encodes CSVSDLRGRRDEQYF. The genes are TRBV29-1 and TRBJ2-5; 7 nucleotides align to TRBD1. Judging by the DNA end, TRBJ2-7 fits better; the J call may be wrong. CDR3 length: 15 amino acids. In germline, CDR1 is SQVTM, CDR2 ANQGSEA.

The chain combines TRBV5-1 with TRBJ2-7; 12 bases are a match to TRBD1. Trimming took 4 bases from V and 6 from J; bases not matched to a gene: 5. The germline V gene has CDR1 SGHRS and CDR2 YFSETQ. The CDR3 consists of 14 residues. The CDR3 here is CASSRDRGPGEQYF. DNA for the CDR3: TGCGCCAGCAGCAGGGACAGGGGGCCGGGCGAGCAGTACTTC.

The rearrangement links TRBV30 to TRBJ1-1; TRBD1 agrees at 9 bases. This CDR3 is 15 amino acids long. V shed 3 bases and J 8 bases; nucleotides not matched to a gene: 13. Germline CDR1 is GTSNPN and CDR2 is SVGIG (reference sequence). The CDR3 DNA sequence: TGTGCCTGGAGACCGGGACAGGGATTATCAACGGAAGCTTTCTTT. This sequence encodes CAWRPGQGLSTEAFF.

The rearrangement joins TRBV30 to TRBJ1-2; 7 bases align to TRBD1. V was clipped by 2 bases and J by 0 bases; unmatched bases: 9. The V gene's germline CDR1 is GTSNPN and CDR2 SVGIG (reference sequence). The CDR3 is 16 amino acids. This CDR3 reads CAWSYNRGDSNYGYTF. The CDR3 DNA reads TGTGCCTGGAGTTATAACAGGGGAGATTCTAACTATGGCTACACCTTC.

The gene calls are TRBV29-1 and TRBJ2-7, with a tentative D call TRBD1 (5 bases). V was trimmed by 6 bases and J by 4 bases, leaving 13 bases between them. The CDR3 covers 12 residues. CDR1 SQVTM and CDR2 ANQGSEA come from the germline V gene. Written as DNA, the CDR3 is TGCAGCGTCCAGCCGCAGGGATACGAGCAGTACTTC. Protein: CSVQPQGYEQYF.